This T cell receptor (beta chain) was recovered during a study of T-cell reconstitution after alpha-beta-depleted transplantation in children. Overall study findings and caveats: Several hundred expanded graft clones reportedly gave rise to the alpha-beta T cells present about two months after transplant. In some patients, recipient T cells and intrathymic progenitors surviving conditioning explained high day-60 diversity. After one year, T-cell counts and TCRbeta diversity mostly came from new T cells.

V was cut by 8 bases and J by 5 bases, with 18 bases left in between. The CDR3 is made up of 14 amino acids. This clonotype was counted between two and nine times. The antigen remains undetermined. TCRbeta library construction was performed incorporating unique molecular identifiers. TCRdb re-called the PCR reads with MiXCR, one entry per CDR3 protein. The sample shows about 870,000 distinct CDR3 sequences, 16% of them seen only once. The clonotype was recovered from a male patient younger than 18 who had a stem cell transplant for acute lymphoblastic leukemia, so the T cells may come from the graft donor. The chain recombines TRBV12-3 or TRBV12-4 with TRBJ2-5, with D possibly TRBD2 on 7 matching bases. Sequenced material: PBMCs, mostly from graft donor cells, taken 360 days after TCRalphabeta/CD19-depleted stem cell transplant. CDR3 in amino acids: CASALARGAETQYF. For the CDR3, the DNA is TGTGCCAGCGCATTGGCCCGGGGGGCTGAGACCCAGTACTTC.